A few counts support the clone carrying this T cell receptor beta chain. Antigen specificity is unknown. With 5 bases removed from V and 8 bases from J, the gap between germline ends came to 13 bases. In germline, CDR1 is MGHRA, CDR2 YSYEKL. The CDR3 is made up of 13 amino acids. The data belong to a study of OX40 agonist ivuxolimab in advanced cancers. About the research overall: The treatment was a fully human IgG2 OX40 agonist, ivuxolimab. The dose-escalation group included hepatocellular carcinoma, melanoma, renal cell carcinoma and head and neck cancer.

Data came from immunoSEQ multiplex PCR; TCRdb stores just in-frame clones and leaves some out. The sample includes 30,000 to 35,000 clones, around 80% seen only once; the top ten take about a fifth. Overall study findings and caveats: The study found among the lowest clonal expansion in partial responders at 0.1-3.0 mg/kg. CD4+ and CD8+ blood T cells expanded clonally by week 6 at 0.1 to 3.0 mg/kg.

The receptor was isolated from an adult with an advanced solid tumor such as melanoma, head and neck, liver or kidney cancer. The source was CD4+ or CD8+ T cells sorted from blood, collected in a trial of the OX40 agonist ivuxolimab. The chain carries TRBV4-1 and TRBJ2-1; D perhaps matches TRBD2 (6 bases). The CDR3 DNA reads as TGCGCCAGCAGCGTCCGGGACTCCGATGAGCAGTTCTTC. This translates into CASSVRDSDEQFF.